This TCR beta chain emerged from a study of cytotoxic CD8 clonotypes in ibrutinib-treated CLL (dated by TCRdb to the early 2020s). With regard to the full study: The cohort included more than 14 treatment-naive and about a dozen relapsed/refractory patients; around 18 were IGHV unmutated. Responses were partial in roughly 24 patients and complete in 2; after median around 66 months follow-up, some 15 stayed in remission and roughly twelve progressed. Response samples were obtained after a median of about 13 months of treatment, with a range of roughly 6 to 40 months. Samples averaged roughly 280,000 productive templates and approximately 100,000 productive rearrangements. Longitudinal samples were obtainable from about 30% of the 86 participants in the trial. Cryopreserved peripheral blood mononuclear cells were obtained prior to treatment, at the time of response, and at either disease progression or sustained remission. Every sample from remission and from progressive disease was obtained while the patients were still on ibrutinib.

General conclusions and limits of the study: Clonality rose at ibrutinib response, remained stable during sustained remission, and dropped back toward baseline at progression. Baseline clonality was found to be higher than that of age-matched healthy donors and was strongly correlated with circulating CD8+ T-cell counts. Public clonotypes were rare and either shrank or stayed stable during treatment, and the rise in clonality at ibrutinib response reflected expansion of private clonotypes. Sampling times were not matched between sustained-remission and progressing patients, and lymph node repertoires were not studied.

V is pared back by 2 bases and J by 1 base, with 5 bases lying between the germline termini. CDR1 and CDR2 are read off the germline V gene as SGHVS and FNYEAQ. Including the terminal cysteine and phenylalanine, the CDR3 comprises 13 residues. The sequence is cut down to CDR3 DNA, 39 bases in frame from base 1. The goal of deep resolution MiSeq sequencing was a depth between 1 in 1 million and 1 in 200,000 T cells, and coverage averaged 10x per clonotype. The immunoSEQ hsTCRB Kit was used to generate TCR beta libraries. Under the source paper's analysis protocol: Data were analyzed with ImmunoSEQ Data Assistant and ImmunoSEQ Analyzer, with V, D and J genes assigned per IMGT definitions. Clonality, which ranges from 0 to 1, was calculated by subtracting the normalized Shannon entropy of productive rearrangement frequencies from one. Only overrepresented clonotypes making up at least 0.05% of each patient's repertoire were included in the public clonotype analysis. Repertoires from some twelve age-matched healthy donors in immuneACCESS were used as clonality controls. TCRdb's version of the immuneACCESS table is confined to in-frame rearrangements and falls short of the full clone set. An unresolved V gene accounts for under half of the shortfall where checked; the remainder is of unknown origin. V and J calls and clone size are copied from that table; D and trimming were computed from the DNA. For this sample the table gives about 270,000 clones, of which 60% to 80% were detected only once. The ten largest clones represent 5.6% of the sample.

As regards this clone: The specificity of this receptor is unknown. Base qualities are not recorded, but no much larger clone differs from it by a single base.

Sample time point, as interpreted from the label and publication: progressive disease on ibrutinib. For TCR beta library preparation, roughly 2 micrograms of genomic DNA were extracted from the cryopreserved PBMCs. Longitudinal blood samples from CLL patients receiving ibrutinib monotherapy were subjected to high-throughput TCR beta sequencing. The patients took part in an open-label, single-center phase 2 trial of ibrutinib monotherapy. The origin of this receptor is a human donor with chronic lymphocytic leukemia. The V and J genes are TRBV7-6 and TRBJ1-1; no confident D gene assignment can be made. This sample comprised PBMCs, obtained at disease progression, from a patient treated with ibrutinib. CDR3 loop: CASSLSENTEAFF. The nucleotide sequence is TGTGCCAGCAGCTTATCCGAGAACACTGAAGCTTTCTTT. The CDR3, completed at both ends by the reference TRBV7-6 and TRBJ1-1 genes, gives the full variable domain GAGVSQSPRYKVTKRGQDVALRCDPISGHVSLYWYRQALGQGPEFLTYFNYEAQQDKSGLPNDRFSAERPEGSISTLTIQRTEQRDSAMYRCASSLSENTEAFFGQGTRLTVV.